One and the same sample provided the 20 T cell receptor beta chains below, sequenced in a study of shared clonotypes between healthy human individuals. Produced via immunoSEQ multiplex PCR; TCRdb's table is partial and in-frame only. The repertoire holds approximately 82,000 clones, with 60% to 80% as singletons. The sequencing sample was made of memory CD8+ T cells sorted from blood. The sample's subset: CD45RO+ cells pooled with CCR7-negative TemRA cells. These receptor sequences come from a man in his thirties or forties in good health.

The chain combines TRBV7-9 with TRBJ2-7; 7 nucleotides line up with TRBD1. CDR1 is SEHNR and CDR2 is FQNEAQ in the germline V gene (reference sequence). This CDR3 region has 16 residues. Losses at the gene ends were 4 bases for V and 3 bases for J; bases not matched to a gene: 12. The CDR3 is CASSSFDREGYYEQYF. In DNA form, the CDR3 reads TGTGCCAGCAGCTCCTTCGACAGGGAAGGCTACTACGAGCAGTACTTC. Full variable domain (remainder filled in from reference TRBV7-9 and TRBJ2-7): DTGVSQNPRHKITKRGQNVTFRCDPISEHNRLYWYRQTLGQGPEFLTYFQNEAQLEKSRLLSDRFSAERPKGSFSTLEIQRTEQGDSAMYLCASSSFDREGYYEQYFGPGTRLTVT.

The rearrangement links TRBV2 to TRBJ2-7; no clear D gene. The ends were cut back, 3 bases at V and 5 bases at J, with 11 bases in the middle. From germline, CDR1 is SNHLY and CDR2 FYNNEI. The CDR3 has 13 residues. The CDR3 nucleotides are TGTGCCAGCAGTGATTCCGTGAACGACGAGCAGTACTTC. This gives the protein CASSDSVNDEQYF.

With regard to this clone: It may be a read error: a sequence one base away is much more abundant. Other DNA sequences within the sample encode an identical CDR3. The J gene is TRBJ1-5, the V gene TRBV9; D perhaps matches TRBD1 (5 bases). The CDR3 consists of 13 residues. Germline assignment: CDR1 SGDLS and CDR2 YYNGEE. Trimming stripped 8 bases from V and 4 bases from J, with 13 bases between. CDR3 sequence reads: CASSIGTNQPQHF. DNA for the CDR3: TGTGCCAGTAGCATCGGGACGAATCAGCCCCAGCATTTT.

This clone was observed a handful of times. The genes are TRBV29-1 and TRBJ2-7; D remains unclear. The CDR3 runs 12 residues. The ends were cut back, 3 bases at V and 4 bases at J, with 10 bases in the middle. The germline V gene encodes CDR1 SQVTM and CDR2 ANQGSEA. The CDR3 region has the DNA TGCAGCGTTGATGTAGGGAAGTACGAGCAGTACTTC. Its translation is CSVDVGKYEQYF.

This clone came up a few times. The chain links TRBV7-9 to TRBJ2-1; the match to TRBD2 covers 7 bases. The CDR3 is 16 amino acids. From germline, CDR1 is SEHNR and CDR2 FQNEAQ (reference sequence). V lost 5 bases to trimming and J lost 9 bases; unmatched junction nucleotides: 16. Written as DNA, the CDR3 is TGTGCCAGCAGCCCCCTGGAGGGATTCCCGGGGGGTGAGCAGTTCTTC. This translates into CASSPLEGFPGGEQFF.

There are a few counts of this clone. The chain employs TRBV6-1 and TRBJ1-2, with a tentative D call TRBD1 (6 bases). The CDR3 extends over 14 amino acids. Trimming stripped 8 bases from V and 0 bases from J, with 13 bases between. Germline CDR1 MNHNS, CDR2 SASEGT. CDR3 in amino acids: CASEMDRPNYGYTF. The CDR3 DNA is TGTGCCAGCGAGATGGACAGACCTAACTATGGCTACACCTTC.

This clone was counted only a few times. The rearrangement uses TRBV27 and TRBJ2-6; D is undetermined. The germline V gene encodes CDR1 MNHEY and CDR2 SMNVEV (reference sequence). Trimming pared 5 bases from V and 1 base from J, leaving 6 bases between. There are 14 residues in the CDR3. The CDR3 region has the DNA TGTGCCAGCAGTGCCACATCTGGGGCCAACGTCCTGACTTTC. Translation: CASSATSGANVLTF. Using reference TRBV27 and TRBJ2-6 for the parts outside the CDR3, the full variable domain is EAQVTQNPRYLITVTGKKLTVTCSQNMNHEYMSWYRQDPGLGLRQIYYSMNVEVTDKGDVPEGYKVSRKEKRNFPLILESPSPNQTSLYFCASSATSGANVLTFGAGSRLTVL.

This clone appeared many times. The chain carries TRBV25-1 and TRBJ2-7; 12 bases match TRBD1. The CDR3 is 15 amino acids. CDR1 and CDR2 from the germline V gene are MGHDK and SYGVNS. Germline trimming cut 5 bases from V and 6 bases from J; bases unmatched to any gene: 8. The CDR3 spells CASSTPPGQGAEQYF. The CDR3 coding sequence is TGTGCCAGCAGTACCCCGCCGGGACAGGGGGCCGAGCAGTACTTC.

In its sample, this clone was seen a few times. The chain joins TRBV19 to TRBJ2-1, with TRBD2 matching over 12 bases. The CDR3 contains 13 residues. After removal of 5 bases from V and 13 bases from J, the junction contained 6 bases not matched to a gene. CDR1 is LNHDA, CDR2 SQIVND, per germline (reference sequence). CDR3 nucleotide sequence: TGTGCCAGTAGTCTCTCTAGCGGGAGGGAACAGTTCTTC. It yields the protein CASSLSSGREQFF.

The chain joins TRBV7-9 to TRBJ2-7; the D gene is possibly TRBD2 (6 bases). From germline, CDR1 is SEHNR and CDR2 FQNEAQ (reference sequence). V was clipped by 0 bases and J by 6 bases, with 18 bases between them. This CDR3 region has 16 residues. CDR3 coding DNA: TGTGCCAGCAGCTTAGCGCGGGAAATTAATGACGGCGAGCAGTACTTC. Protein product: CASSLAREINDGEQYF.

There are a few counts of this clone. CDR3 in amino acids: CASSEIPYEQYF. For the CDR3, the DNA is TGTGCCAGCAGTGAAATTCCCTACGAGCAGTACTTC. The V and J genes are TRBV25-1 and TRBJ2-7, with D unclear. V was shortened by 2 bases and J by 2 bases, with 4 bases between the two germline ends. Germline CDR1 is MGHDK and CDR2 is SYGVNS. This CDR3 has 12 residues.

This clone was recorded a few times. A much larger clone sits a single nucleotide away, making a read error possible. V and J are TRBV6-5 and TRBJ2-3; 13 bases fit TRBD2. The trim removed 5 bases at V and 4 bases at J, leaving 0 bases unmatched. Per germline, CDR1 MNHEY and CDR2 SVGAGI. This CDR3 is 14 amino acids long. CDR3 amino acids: CASSGLAGADTQYF. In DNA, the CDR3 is TGTGCCAGCAGTGGACTAGCGGGAGCAGATACGCAGTATTTT.

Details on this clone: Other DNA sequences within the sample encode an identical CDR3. DNA of the CDR3: TGCGCCAGCAGCTTGGAAGGCACAGATACGCAGTATTTT. Amino acid sequence: CASSLEGTDTQYF. J is TRBJ2-3 and V is TRBV5-1; unclear D gene. V lost 0 bases to trimming and J lost 1 base, with 3 bases between them. In germline, CDR1 is SGHRS, CDR2 YFSETQ. The CDR3 sequence is 13 residues long.

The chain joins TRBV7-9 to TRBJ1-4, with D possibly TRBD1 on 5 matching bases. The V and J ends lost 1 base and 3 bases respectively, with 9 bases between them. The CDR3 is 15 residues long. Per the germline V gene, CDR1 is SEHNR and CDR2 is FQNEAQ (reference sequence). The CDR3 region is CASSLEGNSNEKLFF. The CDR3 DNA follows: TGTGCCAGCAGCTTAGAGGGGAATTCTAATGAAAAACTGTTTTTT.

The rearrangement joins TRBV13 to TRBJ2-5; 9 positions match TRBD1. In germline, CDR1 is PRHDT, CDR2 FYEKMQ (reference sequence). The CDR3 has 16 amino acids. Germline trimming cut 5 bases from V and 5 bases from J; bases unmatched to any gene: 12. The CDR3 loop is CASSLRTGEHEETQYF. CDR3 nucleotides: TGTGCCAGCAGCCTCCGGACAGGGGAACACGAGGAGACCCAGTACTTC.

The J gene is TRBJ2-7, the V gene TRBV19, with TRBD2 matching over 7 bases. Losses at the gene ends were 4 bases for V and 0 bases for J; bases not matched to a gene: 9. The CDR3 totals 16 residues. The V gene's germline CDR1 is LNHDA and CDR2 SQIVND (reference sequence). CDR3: CASSKGLTPGSYEQYF. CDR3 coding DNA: TGTGCCAGTAGTAAGGGACTAACGCCGGGCTCCTACGAGCAGTACTTC.

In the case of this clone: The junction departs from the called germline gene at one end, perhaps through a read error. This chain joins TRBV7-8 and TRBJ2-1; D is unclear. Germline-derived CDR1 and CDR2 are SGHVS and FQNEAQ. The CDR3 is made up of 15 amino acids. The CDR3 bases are TGTGCCAGCACCTTAGGACCGAGCTCCTACAATGAGCAGTTCTTC. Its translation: CASTLGPSSYNEQFF.

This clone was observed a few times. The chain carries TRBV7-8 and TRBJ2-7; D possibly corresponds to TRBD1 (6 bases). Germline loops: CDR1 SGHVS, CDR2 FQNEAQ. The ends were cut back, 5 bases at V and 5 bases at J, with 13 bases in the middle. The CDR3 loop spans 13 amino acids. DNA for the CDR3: TGTGCCAGCAGCCTCGACAGGACCCACGAGCAGTACTTC. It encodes CASSLDRTHEQYF. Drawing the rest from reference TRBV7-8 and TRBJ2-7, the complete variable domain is GAGVSQSPRYKVAKRGQDVALRCDPISGHVSLFWYQQALGQGPEFLTYFQNEAQLDKSGLPSDRFFAERPEGSVSTLKIQRTQQEDSAVYLCASSLDRTHEQYFGPGTRLTVT.

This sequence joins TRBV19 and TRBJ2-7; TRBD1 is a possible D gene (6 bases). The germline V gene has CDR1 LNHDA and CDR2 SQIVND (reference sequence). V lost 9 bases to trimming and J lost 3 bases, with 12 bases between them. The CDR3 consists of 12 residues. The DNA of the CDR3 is TGTGCCAGCGCCAGACAGGACTACGAGCAGTACTTC. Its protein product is CASARQDYEQYF.

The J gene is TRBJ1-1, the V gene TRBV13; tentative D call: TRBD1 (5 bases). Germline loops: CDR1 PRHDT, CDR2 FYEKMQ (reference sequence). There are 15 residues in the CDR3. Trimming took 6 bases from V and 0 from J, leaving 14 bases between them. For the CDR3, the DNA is TGTGCCAGCAGAATTCGCGGGGGGATGAACACTGAAGCTTTCTTT. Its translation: CASRIRGGMNTEAFF.